This TCR beta chain was identified in a study of T cells in Graves' hyperthyroidism and ophthalmopathy. Amplification targeted TCR beta CDR3 regions from RNA transcripts. The study used the HTBI primer set for a first-round RT-PCR of the TCR CDR3. TCRdb used MiXCR to reprocess the multiplex PCR reads, holding one entry per CDR3 protein. The sample lists about 420,000 distinct CDR3 sequences; 15% to 19% were seen once. Thyroid ultrasound, orbital computed tomography, clinical symptoms, and serum thyroxine and TRAb underpinned diagnoses. The CDR3 is made up of 14 amino acids. Between the trimmed V and J ends, which lost 5 bases and 4 bases, there was a span of 13 bases. From germline, CDR1 is KGHSH and CDR2 LQKENI. In its sample, this clonotype was seen many times.

The genes are TRBV18 and TRBJ2-3, with D perhaps assigned TRBD1 or TRBD2 (5 bases each). The sequence was obtained from a woman between 18 and 29 years old with Graves' hyperthyroidism. The sample consisted of blood. CDR3 sequence: CASSTNGAADTQYF. CDR3 nucleotide sequence: TGTGCCAGCTCAACGAACGGGGCGGCAGATACGCAGTATTTT.